These T cell receptor beta chains were read from a single sample in a study of blood T cell repertoires in COVID-19. Profiling relied on immunoSEQ multiplex PCR, and the TCRdb table lists in-frame clones only, not all of them. Of under 85,000 clones in the sample, around 89% were seen once. Specimen: peripheral blood. Receptors were obtained from a man aged 50 or older with acute or convalescent COVID-19. Both conserved end residues are part of each CDR3. Each record gives: CDR3 protein, CDR3 DNA, V gene, D gene, clone size, J gene. The D gene is left open where the match is weak. The size of a clone is reported for some rows only, either as once, few or many, or as a class for expanded clones.

CDR3 protein: CASTKTGLSYNEQFF; CDR3 DNA: TGTGCCAGTACCAAGACAGGCCTCTCCTACAATGAGCAGTTCTTC; V gene: TRBV19; D gene: -; clone size: -; J gene: TRBJ2-1
CDR3 protein: CATLSAGTYEQYF; CDR3 DNA: TGTGCCACCCTCTCAGCGGGCACCTACGAGCAGTACTTC; V gene: TRBV19; D gene: -; clone size: -; J gene: TRBJ2-7
CDR3 protein: CASSLTGLVSETQYF; CDR3 DNA: TGTGCCAGCAGCTTAACGGGACTAGTGTCAGAGACCCAGTACTTC; V gene: TRBV7-9; D gene: TRBD2; clone size: -; J gene: TRBJ2-5
CDR3 protein: CATGGSGRTDTQYF; CDR3 DNA: TGTGCCACGGGGGGGTCAGGGCGCACAGATACGCAGTATTTT; V gene: TRBV24-1; D gene: TRBD2; clone size: -; J gene: TRBJ2-3
CDR3 protein: CASSSTGFGSYTF; CDR3 DNA: TGTGCCAGCAGCTCTACAGGGTTCGGTAGCTACACCTTC; V gene: TRBV6-4; D gene: -; clone size: few; J gene: TRBJ1-2
CDR3 protein: CASSGGQGRQETQYF; CDR3 DNA: TGCGCCAGCAGCGGGGGACAGGGGAGGCAGGAGACCCAGTACTTC; V gene: TRBV5-1; D gene: TRBD1; clone size: -; J gene: TRBJ2-5
CDR3 protein: CASSSPFKTGGYEQYF; CDR3 DNA: TGTGCCAGTAGTTCGCCTTTTAAGACAGGAGGCTACGAGCAGTACTTC; V gene: TRBV19; D gene: -; clone size: -; J gene: TRBJ2-7
CDR3 protein: CASSALAAGNIQYF; CDR3 DNA: TGTGCCAGCAGCGCCCTGGCTGCGGGAAACATTCAGTACTTC; V gene: TRBV9; D gene: -; clone size: -; J gene: TRBJ2-4
CDR3 protein: CATSPGTSGYEQYF; CDR3 DNA: TGTGCCACCAGCCCCGGGACTAGCGGATACGAGCAGTACTTC; V gene: TRBV15; D gene: TRBD2; clone size: -; J gene: TRBJ2-7
CDR3 protein: CATSDRLAGVAETQYF; CDR3 DNA: TGTGCCACCAGTGATCGACTAGCGGGAGTGGCAGAGACCCAGTACTTC; V gene: TRBV24-1; D gene: TRBD2; clone size: -; J gene: TRBJ2-5
CDR3 protein: CAISPGQMNTEAFF; CDR3 DNA: TGTGCCATCAGTCCTGGACAGATGAACACTGAAGCTTTCTTT; V gene: TRBV10-3; D gene: -; clone size: -; J gene: TRBJ1-1
CDR3 protein: CASRQGVGGIYGYTF; CDR3 DNA: TGTGCCAGCAGACAGGGGGTCGGGGGCATCTATGGCTACACCTTC; V gene: TRBV7-2; D gene: TRBD1; clone size: -; J gene: TRBJ1-2
CDR3 protein: CASSSGTGMNTEAFF; CDR3 DNA: TGCGCCAGCAGCTCTGGGACAGGGATGAACACTGAAGCTTTCTTT; V gene: TRBV5-1; D gene: TRBD1; clone size: -; J gene: TRBJ1-1
CDR3 protein: CAISGGWGGDTEAFF; CDR3 DNA: TGTGCCATCAGTGGGGGATGGGGGGGCGACACTGAAGCTTTCTTT; V gene: TRBV10-3; D gene: -; clone size: -; J gene: TRBJ1-1
CDR3 protein: CTSSQDTITSGVLSEQYF; CDR3 DNA: TGCACCAGCAGCCAAGATACCATTACTAGCGGGGTTTTAAGTGAGCAGTACTTC; V gene: TRBV1; D gene: -; clone size: few; J gene: TRBJ2-7
CDR3 protein: CASSNTGTGYTF; CDR3 DNA: TGTGCCAGCAGCAATACAGGGACCGGCTACACCTTC; V gene: TRBV7-9; D gene: -; clone size: -; J gene: TRBJ1-2
CDR3 protein: CASSQGSRDGAEAFF; CDR3 DNA: TGTGCCAGCAGCCAAGGGAGCAGGGATGGGGCTGAAGCTTTCTTT; V gene: TRBV4-2; D gene: -; clone size: -; J gene: TRBJ1-1
CDR3 protein: CASRIGGGTTGELFF; CDR3 DNA: TGTGCCAGCAGGATAGGGGGCGGGACAACCGGGGAGCTGTTTTTT; V gene: TRBV28; D gene: -; clone size: -; J gene: TRBJ2-2
CDR3 protein: CASSLQGLGLQETQYF; CDR3 DNA: TGTGCCAGCAGTTTACAGGGTTTAGGCCTCCAAGAGACCCAGTACTTC; V gene: TRBV27; D gene: -; clone size: -; J gene: TRBJ2-5
CDR3 protein: CASLQGGTNTGELFF; CDR3 DNA: TGTGCCAGCTTACAGGGCGGTACGAACACCGGGGAGCTGTTTTTT; V gene: TRBV6-5; D gene: -; clone size: -; J gene: TRBJ2-2
CDR3 protein: CASSFWTGPYEQYF; CDR3 DNA: TGCGCCAGCAGCTTCTGGACAGGGCCTTACGAGCAGTACTTC; V gene: TRBV5-1; D gene: TRBD1; clone size: -; J gene: TRBJ2-7
CDR3 protein: CASSLDNPGANVLTF; CDR3 DNA: TGCGCCAGCAGCTTGGACAATCCTGGGGCCAACGTCCTGACTTTC; V gene: TRBV5-1; D gene: -; clone size: -; J gene: TRBJ2-6
CDR3 protein: CASSLKGGTSSTGELFF; CDR3 DNA: TGTGCCAGCAGCTTAAAAGGGGGGACTAGCAGCACCGGGGAGCTGTTTTTT; V gene: TRBV7-9; D gene: TRBD2; clone size: -; J gene: TRBJ2-2
CDR3 protein: CASSAPVPLKGYNEQFF; CDR3 DNA: TGTGCCAGCAGCGCGCCCGTCCCCCTCAAGGGGTACAATGAGCAGTTCTTC; V gene: TRBV14; D gene: -; clone size: -; J gene: TRBJ2-1
CDR3 protein: CASSVAGVVYEQYF; CDR3 DNA: TGTGCCAGCAGCGTAGCGGGAGTGGTGTACGAGCAGTACTTC; V gene: TRBV6-1; D gene: TRBD2; clone size: -; J gene: TRBJ2-7
CDR3 protein: CASSKGAGAKNIQYF; CDR3 DNA: TGTGCCAGTAGTAAAGGAGCGGGAGCCAAAAACATTCAGTACTTC; V gene: TRBV19; D gene: -; clone size: -; J gene: TRBJ2-4
CDR3 protein: CAWESGGNNEQFF; CDR3 DNA: TGTGCCTGGGAGTCCGGGGGAAACAATGAGCAGTTCTTC; V gene: TRBV30; D gene: -; clone size: -; J gene: TRBJ2-1
CDR3 protein: CASSFLGTSGYEQYF; CDR3 DNA: TGTGCCAGCAGCTTTCTCGGGACTAGCGGCTACGAGCAGTACTTC; V gene: TRBV11-2; D gene: TRBD2; clone size: -; J gene: TRBJ2-7
CDR3 protein: CASSIPTPQRSNEQFF; CDR3 DNA: TGTGCCAGCAGCATCCCGACTCCTCAAAGGTCGAATGAGCAGTTCTTC; V gene: TRBV7-2; D gene: -; clone size: once; J gene: TRBJ2-1
CDR3 protein: CASSTQRGTEAFF; CDR3 DNA: TGTGCCAGCAGCACCCAACGGGGTACGGAAGCTTTCTTT; V gene: TRBV9; D gene: -; clone size: -; J gene: TRBJ1-1
CDR3 protein: CASSPWTSGTDTQYF; CDR3 DNA: TGTGCCAGCAGCCCCTGGACTAGTGGAACAGATACGCAGTATTTT; V gene: TRBV7-2; D gene: TRBD2; clone size: -; J gene: TRBJ2-3
CDR3 protein: CASSKGQPGYTF; CDR3 DNA: TGTGCCAGCAGTAAAGGACAGCCAGGCTACACCTTC; V gene: TRBV12-3/TRBV12-4; D gene: -; clone size: -; J gene: TRBJ1-2
CDR3 protein: CASSLARTGNTIYF; CDR3 DNA: TGTGCCAGCAGCTTAGCCCGGACAGGAAACACCATATATTTT; V gene: TRBV11-3; D gene: -; clone size: -; J gene: TRBJ1-3
CDR3 protein: CASSRYDHDRHGYTF; CDR3 DNA: TGTGCCAGTAGTCGGTACGACCACGACAGGCACGGCTACACCTTC; V gene: TRBV19; D gene: -; clone size: -; J gene: TRBJ1-2
CDR3 protein: CASSLAAGNLNTEAFF; CDR3 DNA: TGTGCCAGCAGCTTGGCGGCAGGTAATCTGAACACTGAAGCTTTCTTT; V gene: TRBV5-6; D gene: -; clone size: -; J gene: TRBJ1-1
CDR3 protein: CASSIPSSYNSPLHF; CDR3 DNA: TGTGCCAGTAGTATCCCGAGCTCCTATAATTCACCCCTCCACTTT; V gene: TRBV19; D gene: -; clone size: -; J gene: TRBJ1-6
CDR3 protein: CASSQDLGAGGIAGELFF; CDR3 DNA: TGTGCCAGCAGCCAAGATCTTGGAGCGGGAGGTATCGCCGGGGAGCTGTTTTTT; V gene: TRBV3-1/TRBV3-2; D gene: TRBD2; clone size: -; J gene: TRBJ2-2
CDR3 protein: CASSFFLQGWKSYNEQFF; CDR3 DNA: TGTGCCAGCAGCTTCTTCCTACAGGGATGGAAATCCTACAATGAGCAGTTCTTC; V gene: TRBV5-6; D gene: -; clone size: -; J gene: TRBJ2-1
CDR3 protein: CATSRDVAGVQPQHF; CDR3 DNA: TGTGCCACCAGCAGAGATGTGGCAGGGGTTCAGCCCCAGCATTTT; V gene: TRBV15; D gene: -; clone size: -; J gene: TRBJ1-5
CDR3 protein: CASSPGGGKQPQHF; CDR3 DNA: TGTGCCAGCTCACCAGGAGGGGGCAAGCAGCCCCAGCATTTT; V gene: TRBV18; D gene: TRBD1; clone size: -; J gene: TRBJ1-5
CDR3 protein: CASSIGTGVGYGYTF; CDR3 DNA: TGTGCCAGTAGTATAGGGACAGGGGTCGGCTATGGCTACACCTTC; V gene: TRBV19; D gene: TRBD1; clone size: -; J gene: TRBJ1-2
CDR3 protein: CASSFTGASEETQYF; CDR3 DNA: TGTGCCAGCAGCTTTACAGGGGCTTCGGAGGAGACCCAGTACTTC; V gene: TRBV7-2; D gene: TRBD1; clone size: -; J gene: TRBJ2-5
CDR3 protein: CASSGGYTGELFF; CDR3 DNA: TGTGCCAGCAGCGGCGGGTACACCGGGGAGCTGTTTTTT; V gene: TRBV9; D gene: -; clone size: -; J gene: TRBJ2-2
CDR3 protein: CASSYYGGAFF; CDR3 DNA: TGTGCCAGCAGTTATTACGGGGGAGCTTTCTTT; V gene: TRBV6-5; D gene: -; clone size: medium-sized; J gene: TRBJ1-1
CDR3 protein: CASRDRGGYNSPLHF; CDR3 DNA: TGTGCCAGCAGAGACAGGGGAGGATATAATTCACCCCTCCACTTT; V gene: TRBV27; D gene: TRBD1; clone size: -; J gene: TRBJ1-6
CDR3 protein: CASSQVGAGTEAFF; CDR3 DNA: TGTGCCAGCAGCCAAGTTGGGGCGGGAACTGAAGCTTTCTTT; V gene: TRBV14; D gene: -; clone size: -; J gene: TRBJ1-1
CDR3 protein: CASSFRGSDTQYF; CDR3 DNA: TGTGCCAGCAGTTTTAGGGGGTCAGATACGCAGTATTTT; V gene: TRBV27; D gene: -; clone size: -; J gene: TRBJ2-3
CDR3 protein: CASSYSGGMNTEAFF; CDR3 DNA: TGTGCCAGCAGTTACTCGGGGGGAATGAACACTGAAGCTTTCTTT; V gene: TRBV6-5; D gene: -; clone size: -; J gene: TRBJ1-1
CDR3 protein: CASTHLPGQGDTEAFF; CDR3 DNA: TGTGCCAGCACCCATCTACCGGGACAGGGGGACACTGAAGCTTTCTTT; V gene: TRBV27; D gene: TRBD1; clone size: -; J gene: TRBJ1-1
CDR3 protein: CASSLWAGGGVNTEAFF; CDR3 DNA: TGCGCCAGCAGCTTGTGGGCAGGGGGTGGAGTGAACACTGAAGCTTTCTTT; V gene: TRBV5-1; D gene: TRBD1; clone size: -; J gene: TRBJ1-1
CDR3 protein: CASSLKASGRETQYF; CDR3 DNA: TGTGCCAGCAGCTTGAAAGCTAGCGGGAGGGAGACCCAGTACTTC; V gene: TRBV5-4; D gene: TRBD2; clone size: -; J gene: TRBJ2-5
CDR3 protein: CSVKKGISGRATGELFF; CDR3 DNA: TGCAGCGTTAAAAAGGGGATTAGCGGGAGGGCCACCGGGGAGCTGTTTTTT; V gene: TRBV29-1; D gene: TRBD2; clone size: -; J gene: TRBJ2-2